Shown below are 22 T cell receptor beta chains from a single sample sequenced in a study of T cells in Graves' hyperthyroidism and ophthalmopathy. There were TCR beta CDR3 regions amplified from RNA transcripts. The study used the HTBI primer set for a first-round RT-PCR of the TCR CDR3. TCRdb processed the multiplex PCR reads anew with MiXCR; each CDR3 protein has one entry. The sample shows roughly 520,000 distinct CDR3 sequences, around a quarter of them seen only once. Specimen: blood. Every receptor here comes from a woman aged 25-40 years with Graves' ophthalmopathy.

The chain combines TRBV5-1 with TRBJ2-7, with 8 bases aligning to TRBD2. This CDR3 is built from 14 residues. CDR1 and CDR2 (germline): SGHRS, YFSETQ. V shed 6 bases, J shed 3 bases, and the junction held 8 bases outside the gene matches. CDR3 amino acids: CASTPGTSNYEQYF. The CDR3 DNA follows: TGCGCCAGCACGCCCGGGACTAGTAACTACGAGCAGTACTTC.

J is TRBJ1-1 and V is TRBV12-3 or TRBV12-4; D not resolved. CDR3 length equals 14 residues. Deletions cut 3 bases from V and 0 bases from J, with 8 bases between. The CDR3 sequence is CASSFPNMNTEAFF. CDR3 sequence (DNA): TGTGCCAGCAGTTTCCCAAACATGAACACTGAAGCTTTCTTT.

The chain uses TRBV6-5 and TRBJ1-1; 7 positions agree with TRBD1. CDR1 and CDR2 from the germline V gene are MNHEY and SVGAGI. Unmatched junction bases numbered 3, after V lost 5 bases and J lost 0 bases. The CDR3 runs 14 residues. This CDR3 reads CASSHGTVNTEAFF. CDR3 DNA sequence: TGTGCCAGCAGTCACGGGACAGTGAACACTGAAGCTTTCTTT.

Ten or more counts support this clonotype. In nucleotides, the CDR3 is TGTGCCAGCAGTCAACGGACATGGGAGAACACCGGGGAGCTGTTTTTT. The encoded protein is CASSQRTWENTGELFF. The chain recombines TRBV28 with TRBJ2-2; D is possibly TRBD1 (5 bases). V was clipped by 5 bases and J by 1 base, with 14 bases between them. This CDR3 is 16 amino acids long. In germline, CDR1 is MDHEN, CDR2 SYDVKM.

This clonotype was seen ten or more times. The chain has TRBV19 and TRBJ2-4; 8 bases agree with TRBD2. CDR1 LNHDA and CDR2 SQIVND come from the germline V gene (reference sequence). V shed 5 bases and J 0 bases; nucleotides not matched to a gene: 3. This CDR3 has 15 residues. CDR3 amino acids: CASSAAGEAKNIQYF. The CDR3 DNA reads as TGTGCCAGTAGTGCAGCGGGGGAAGCCAAAAACATTCAGTACTTC.

At least ten counts were recorded for this clonotype. The chain uses TRBV7-9 and TRBJ1-1; TRBD1 might be the D (6 bases). Trimming removed 7 bases at V and 0 bases at J, with 12 bases between. CDR1 is SEHNR and CDR2 is FQNEAQ in the germline V gene (reference sequence). The CDR3 totals 14 residues. DNA of the CDR3: TGTGCCAGCATCGACAGGCTTATGAACACTGAAGCTTTCTTT. It is translated as CASIDRLMNTEAFF.

This clonotype was seen repeatedly, ten times or more. V usage is TRBV28 and J usage is TRBJ1-2, with a tentative D call TRBD1 (5 bases). Germline CDR1 MDHEN, CDR2 SYDVKM. This CDR3 contains 13 residues. V lost 2 bases and J lost 10, with 14 bases in between. The CDR3 loop is CASSLPDLRAYTF. DNA for the CDR3: TGTGCCAGCAGTTTACCCGATCTCAGGGCCTACACCTTC.

This clonotype was picked up many times. The V gene is TRBV4-2, the J gene TRBJ1-2; unclear D gene. CDR1 is LGHNA, CDR2 YNFKEQ, per germline. V lost 3 bases and J lost 5, with 13 bases in between. The CDR3 runs to 14 residues. The CDR3 sequence: CASSHSIGFYGYTF. CDR3 sequence (DNA): TGTGCCAGCAGCCATTCCATTGGCTTTTATGGCTACACCTTC.

Only a few counts were recorded for this clonotype. The rearrangement uses TRBV11-2 and TRBJ2-5; D perhaps matches TRBD1 (6 bases). From germline, CDR1 is SGHAT and CDR2 FQNNGV. This CDR3 has 12 residues. V dropped 4 bases and J dropped 5 bases, with 8 bases sitting between them. The CDR3 coding sequence is TGTGCCAGCAGCTCCGACAGGGAGACCCAGTACTTC. Translating gives CASSSDRETQYF.

This clonotype was counted a single time. The chain employs TRBV9 and TRBJ2-7; D gene uncertain. V lost 5 bases to trimming and J lost 2 bases, with 17 bases between them. CDR1 is SGDLS, CDR2 YYNGEE, per germline. The CDR3 runs to 15 residues. The CDR3 coding sequence is TGTGCCAGCAGGCCCCTGGAACTCATTACCTACGAGCAGTACTTC. Translating gives CASRPLELITYEQYF. The entire variable domain, with the rest obtained from reference TRBV9 and TRBJ2-7, is as follows: DSGVTQTPKHLITATGQRVTLRCSPRSGDLSVYWYQQSLDQGLQFLIQYYNGEERAKGNILERFSAQQFPDLHSELNLSSLELGDSALYFCASRPLELITYEQYFGPGTRLTVT.

This clonotype came up many times. The chain links TRBV7-3 to TRBJ1-1; TRBD1 might be the D (5 bases). CDR1 and CDR2 (germline): SGHTA, FQGTGA. The CDR3 consists of 15 residues. V dropped 0 bases and J dropped 0 bases, with 8 bases sitting between them. The CDR3 DNA follows: TGTGCCAGCAGCTTAACTAGGGGAATGAACACTGAAGCTTTCTTT. Translating it yields CASSLTRGMNTEAFF.

This clonotype was counted between two and nine times. V usage is TRBV19 and J usage is TRBJ1-1; D not resolved. Germline CDR1 and CDR2: LNHDA and SQIVND (reference sequence). The CDR3 totals 14 residues. Trimming stripped 2 bases from V and 4 bases from J, with 11 bases between. In DNA, the CDR3 is TGTGCCAGTAGTATAATGAGAACCGGCACTGAAGCTTTCTTT. Translating gives CASSIMRTGTEAFF. Full variable domain (outside the CDR3, taken from reference TRBV19 and TRBJ1-1): DGGITQSPKYLFRKEGQNVTLSCEQNLNHDAMYWYRQDPGQGLRLIYYSQIVNDFQKGDIAEGYSVSREKKESFPLTVTSAQKNPTAFYLCASSIMRTGTEAFFGQGTRLTVV.

This clonotype was found a few times. The chain carries TRBV20-1 and TRBJ2-5; D is uncertain. The CDR3 contains 15 residues. CDR1 DFQATT and CDR2 SNEGSKA come from the germline V gene (reference sequence). Trimming took off 3 bases at V and 2 bases at J, with 16 bases between the two ends. In DNA form, the CDR3 reads TGCAGTGCTAGGGCTAGGGATGAGTGGCAAGAGACCCAGTACTTC. Amino acids: CSARARDEWQETQYF.

Regarding this clonotype: An end of the junction differs from the germline gene, which may be a read error. CDR3 in DNA: TGTGCCAGCAGTGCCTTGGGGGCCCACGAGCGGTACTTC. This codes for CASSALGAHERYF. This chain connects TRBV12-3 or TRBV12-4 to TRBJ2-7; D perhaps matches TRBD1 (6 bases). This CDR3 is built from 13 residues.

V usage is TRBV11-2 and J usage is TRBJ2-3; 7 bases fit TRBD2. The CDR3 is made up of 13 amino acids. Germline loops: CDR1 SGHAT, CDR2 FQNNGV. V dropped 8 bases and J dropped 5; count of bases not matched to a gene: 7. The CDR3 DNA reads as TGTGCCAGCGGACGGGAGGTCCAAGATACGCAGTATTTT. Amino acids: CASGREVQDTQYF.

At least ten counts were recorded for this clonotype. The chain carries TRBV6-5 and TRBJ1-1, with D possibly TRBD1 on 6 matching bases. The germline gives CDR1 MNHEY, CDR2 SVGAGI. V dropped 3 bases and J dropped 1 base, with 9 bases sitting between them. The CDR3 runs to 14 residues. CDR3 sequence (DNA): TGTGCCAGCAGTTATTCACAGGGGAACACTGAAGCTTTCTTT. Translating gives CASSYSQGNTEAFF.

This clonotype was seen many times. V gene TRBV7-2 combines with J gene TRBJ1-1; TRBD1 is a possible D gene (5 bases). The CDR3 is 15 residues long. The V gene's germline CDR1 is SGHTA and CDR2 FQGNSA. The ends were cut back, 1 base at V and 1 base at J, with 10 bases in the middle. The CDR3 DNA reads as TGTGCCAGCAGCTTAGTAGCAACAGGGAACACTGAAGCTTTCTTT. This gives the protein CASSLVATGNTEAFF.

This clonotype was detected a few times. The J gene is TRBJ2-3, the V gene TRBV20-1; D is ambiguous. The CDR3 sequence is 10 residues long. In germline, CDR1 is DFQATT, CDR2 SNEGSKA (reference sequence). Trimming pared 2 bases from V and 4 bases from J, leaving 1 base between. CDR3 DNA sequence: TGCAGTGCTAGATCAGATACGCAGTATTTT. Amino acid sequence: CSARSDTQYF.

This clonotype came up many times. The J gene is TRBJ2-7, the V gene TRBV4-1; TRBD2 matches 8 bases. Germline V gene lookup returns CDR1 MGHRA and CDR2 YSYEKL. V lost 0 bases and J lost 3; bases outside the gene matches: 7. The CDR3 is 16 amino acids. The CDR3 region has the DNA TGCGCCAGCAGCCAAGACCGCACTAGCGGAAGCTACGAGCAGTACTTC. Protein product: CASSQDRTSGSYEQYF.

This clonotype was detected a few times. The genes are TRBV20-1 and TRBJ1-1, with D unclear. The V and J ends lost 6 bases and 0 bases respectively, with 11 bases between them. Germline V CDR1 and CDR2: DFQATT, SNEGSKA (reference sequence). This CDR3 is 13 amino acids long. The CDR3 region has the DNA TGCAGTGCGAGGTCTCCGATGAACACTGAAGCTTTCTTT. Its translation is CSARSPMNTEAFF.

The gene calls are TRBV7-2 and TRBJ1-1; D gene uncertain. Looked up from germline, CDR1 is SGHTA and CDR2 is FQGNSA. Trimming removed 2 bases at V and 4 bases at J, with 11 bases between. The CDR3 consists of 14 residues. The CDR3 here is CASSLTPKGTEAFF. CDR3 DNA sequence: TGTGCCAGCAGCTTAACGCCAAAGGGCACTGAAGCTTTCTTT.

There are a few counts of this clonotype. This chain uses TRBV11-2 with TRBJ2-4, with 15 bases matching TRBD2. J lost 6 bases, V lost 1 base, and 7 bases had no gene match. The CDR3 spans 18 residues. Germline V gives CDR1 SGHAT, CDR2 FQNNGV. The CDR3 is CASSLGGTSGGRGNIQYF. DNA of the CDR3: TGTGCCAGCAGCTTAGGAGGGACTAGCGGGGGGCGTGGAAACATTCAGTACTTC. Based on the CDR3 plus reference TRBV11-2 and TRBJ2-4, the full variable domain is EAGVAQSPRYKIIEKRQSVAFWCNPISGHATLYWYQQILGQGPKLLIQFQNNGVVDDSQLPKDRFSAERLKGVDSTLKIQPAKLEDSAVYLCASSLGGTSGGRGNIQYFGAGTRLSVL.